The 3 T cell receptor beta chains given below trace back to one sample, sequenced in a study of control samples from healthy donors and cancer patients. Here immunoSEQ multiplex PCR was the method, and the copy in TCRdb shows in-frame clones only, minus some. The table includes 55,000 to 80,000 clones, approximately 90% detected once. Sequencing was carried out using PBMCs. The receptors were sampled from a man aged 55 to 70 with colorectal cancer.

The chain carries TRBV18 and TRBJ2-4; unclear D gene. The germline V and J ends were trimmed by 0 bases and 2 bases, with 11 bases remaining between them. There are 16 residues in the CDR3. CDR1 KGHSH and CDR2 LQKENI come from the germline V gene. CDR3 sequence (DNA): TGTGCCAGCTCACCACCCCCACAGAGGACCAAAAACATTCAGTACTTC. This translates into CASSPPPQRTKNIQYF. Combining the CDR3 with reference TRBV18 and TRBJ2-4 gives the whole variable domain NAGVMQNPRHLVRRRGQEARLRCSPMKGHSHVYWYRQLPEEGLKFMVYLQKENIIDESGMPKERFSAEFPKEGPSILRIQQVVRGDSAAYFCASSPPPQRTKNIQYFGAGTRLSVL.

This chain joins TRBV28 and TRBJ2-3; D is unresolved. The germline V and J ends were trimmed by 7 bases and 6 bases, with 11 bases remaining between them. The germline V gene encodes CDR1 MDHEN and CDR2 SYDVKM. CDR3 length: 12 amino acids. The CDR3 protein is CASTASSDTQYF. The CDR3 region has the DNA TGTGCCAGCACCGCCTCGTCGGATACGCAGTATTTT.

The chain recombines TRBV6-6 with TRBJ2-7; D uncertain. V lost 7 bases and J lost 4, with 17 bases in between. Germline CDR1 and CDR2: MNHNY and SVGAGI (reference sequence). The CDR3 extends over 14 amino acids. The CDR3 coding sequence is TGTGCCAGCACCCACGGTGGTAGTTGGTACGAGCAGTACTTC. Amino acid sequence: CASTHGGSWYEQYF.